These 23 T cell receptor beta chains were sequenced from one sample in a study of monozygotic twins with inflammatory bowel disease. TCRdb re-called the 5' RACE reads and gives one entry per CDR3 protein, without DNA. Its clone listing holds around 140,000 distinct CDR3 sequences. The sample taken for sequencing was blood. The receptors were gathered from a human donor with ulcerative colitis or Crohn's disease, or a healthy co-twin of an affected twin (not recorded which).

The chain carries TRBV12-3 or TRBV12-4 and TRBJ2-7. This CDR3 has 12 amino acids. CDR3 sequence reads: CASSLDRPEQYF.

V and J are TRBV5-5 and TRBJ1-5; TCRdb selects TRBD1, and the lack of DNA leaves this call unchecked. The CDR3 is 15 amino acids. Germline-derived CDR1 and CDR2 are SGHKS and YYEKEE (reference sequence). CDR3 protein: CASSRDTSAYQPQHF.

The chain joins TRBV19 to TRBJ1-2; the D call of TRBD1 rests on TCRdb alone, since no DNA is present to check it. CDR1 and CDR2 (germline): LNHDA, SQIVND (reference sequence). The CDR3 runs 12 residues. CDR3 region: CASSGTGNGYTF.

V and J are TRBV6-6 and TRBJ2-3. Germline-derived CDR1 and CDR2 are MNHNY and SVGAGI (reference sequence). This CDR3 contains 12 residues. The CDR3 protein is CASSYNRVGQYF.

This sequence joins TRBV7-7 and TRBJ2-2; TCRdb designates TRBD2, a call that cannot be tested without DNA. The CDR3 runs to 14 residues. Germline V gene sequence: CDR1 SSHAT, CDR2 FNYEAQ (reference sequence). CDR3 region: CASSLRTAGGELFF.

J is TRBJ2-4 and V is TRBV20-1. Germline V gene sequence: CDR1 DFQATT, CDR2 SNEGSKA (reference sequence). CDR3 length: 13 residues. Here the CDR3 reads CSARGGAKNIQYF.

This chain links TRBV5-1 with TRBJ2-5; the TCRdb call, TRBD1, lacks DNA for checking. The CDR3 loop spans 15 amino acids. Germline V CDR1 and CDR2: SGHRS, YFSETQ. CDR3 amino acids: CASKPTGQYQETQYF.

This CDR3 is CATSLGGGRIDNEQFF. The chain employs TRBV15 and TRBJ2-1; TCRdb names TRBD2, which stays unverified in the absence of DNA. Germline V lookup: CDR1 LNHNV, CDR2 YYDKDF (reference sequence). This CDR3 contains 16 residues. Full variable domain (remainder filled in from reference TRBV15 and TRBJ2-1): DAMVIQNPRYQVTQFGKPVTLSCSQTLNHNVMYWYQQKSSQAPKLLFHYYDKDFNNEADTPDNFQSRRPNTSFCFLDIRSPGLGDTAMYLCATSLGGGRIDNEQFFGPGTRLTVL.

The chain joins TRBV28 to TRBJ1-1; the TCRdb call, TRBD1, lacks DNA for checking. Germline loops: CDR1 MDHEN, CDR2 SYDVKM. CDR3 length: 13 residues. CDR3 loop: CASSLYARGEAFF.

The chain links TRBV5-1 to TRBJ2-7. Germline V gene sequence: CDR1 SGHRS, CDR2 YFSETQ. The CDR3 extends over 15 amino acids. The CDR3 here is CASSEDLLGPYEQYF.

The chain recombines TRBV5-4 with TRBJ2-5; TCRdb lists TRBD2, though no DNA is available to test this call. The CDR3 contains 17 residues. CDR1 and CDR2 (germline): SGHNT, YYREEE (reference sequence). The CDR3 sequence is CASSLGPEREEGETQYF.

The chain carries TRBV27 and TRBJ2-3. The CDR3 length is 15 residues. Germline V gene data show CDR1 as MNHEY and CDR2 as SMNVEV (reference sequence). The CDR3: CASNKQRTSTDTQYF.

The gene calls are TRBV12-3 or TRBV12-4 and TRBJ1-1. This CDR3 spans 16 amino acids. The CDR3 sequence is CASSGLRQALNTEAFF.

The chain couples TRBV20-1 to TRBJ2-1; TCRdb outputs TRBD2, but without DNA this stays unchecked. The CDR3 has 16 residues. Germline V gene lookup returns CDR1 DFQATT and CDR2 SNEGSKA (reference sequence). CDR3 loop: CSAGFGLLSSYNEQFF.

The chain links TRBV15 to TRBJ1-5. CDR3 length: 13 residues. The germline V gene encodes CDR1 LNHNV and CDR2 YYDKDF (reference sequence). CDR3 residues: CATSRDLGQPQHF.

The V call is TRBV5-1, the J call TRBJ2-7; the D gene TCRdb calls, TRBD2, cannot be checked with no DNA. The CDR3 sequence is 14 residues long. Germline V gene data show CDR1 as SGHRS and CDR2 as YFSETQ. This chain's CDR3 is CASSLEAGVGEQYF.

V gene TRBV20-1 combines with J gene TRBJ1-1; the TCRdb call, TRBD1, lacks DNA for checking. The CDR3 loop spans 16 amino acids. CDR1 and CDR2 from the germline V gene are DFQATT and SNEGSKA (reference sequence). This chain's CDR3 is CSARDTLTGSRTEAFF.

The chain recombines TRBV7-7 with TRBJ2-7; the TRBD1 assignment by TCRdb is unverifiable without DNA. The germline gives CDR1 SSHAT, CDR2 FNYEAQ (reference sequence). The CDR3 totals 15 residues. CDR3 loop: CASSLAGTVSYEQYF.

The V gene is TRBV7-6, the J gene TRBJ2-7; lacking DNA, the TRBD2 call made by TCRdb goes unchecked. This CDR3 spans 17 amino acids. Germline assignment: CDR1 SGHVS and CDR2 FNYEAQ. CDR3 region: CASSLPGLAGGPYEQYF.

The chain recombines TRBV20-1 with TRBJ2-5; the TRBD2 assignment by TCRdb is unverifiable without DNA. CDR3 length: 16 residues. Germline assignment: CDR1 DFQATT and CDR2 SNEGSKA (reference sequence). The chain's CDR3 is CSASPSGTYGGETQYF.

V and J are TRBV12-3 or TRBV12-4 and TRBJ2-7. The CDR3 spans 13 residues. This chain's CDR3 is CASSLTEVYEQYF.

The chain combines TRBV12-3 or TRBV12-4 with TRBJ2-2; the D call from TCRdb, TRBD1, cannot be confirmed without DNA. This CDR3 comprises 15 residues. The CDR3 spells CASSDRVEDTGELFF.

The gene calls are TRBV6-5 and TRBJ1-3; TCRdb outputs TRBD1, but without DNA this stays unchecked. The CDR3 loop spans 14 amino acids. The germline V gene has CDR1 MNHEY and CDR2 SVGAGI. The CDR3 reads CASSYHGQGATIYF.